The clone carrying this TCR beta chain occurred a few times. What it binds is unknown. The data belong to a study of beta chain features in type 1 diabetes. Study outcomes and limitations: Shortening that was moderate but significant affected the TCRB CDR3s of Type 1 diabetes patients in all four CD4+ subsets. For type 1 diabetes patients, VDJ junctions showed fewer insertions and more deletions.

The CDR3 length is 15 residues. V dropped 8 bases and J dropped 1 base, with 16 bases sitting between them. Germline values: CDR1 MDHEN, CDR2 SYDVKM. Via the markers CD45RO/CCR7/CD25/CD127/CD95/CD27, stem cell-like memory, regulatory, central memory and naive CD4+ cells were sorted. Each of the sorted populations had a purity greater than 98%. Expressed TCRB transcripts got sequenced, as all isolated RNA was reverse transcribed. Repertoires were generated with immunoSEQ multiplex PCR, while TCRdb's copy carries only in-frame clones and drops some. The sample carries tens of thousands of clones, around 65% recorded once.

The sequenced sample was stem cell memory CD4+ T cells from blood. This sequence originates from a middle-aged woman with type 1 diabetes. The V and J genes are TRBV28 and TRBJ2-3; D might be TRBD2 (5 bases). The CDR3 here is CASCRAAGGTDTQYF. The CDR3 region has the DNA TGTGCCAGCTGCAGAGCGGCTGGTGGCACAGATACGCAGTATTTT. The full variable domain, with the rest looked up from reference TRBV28 and TRBJ2-3, is DVKVTQSSRYLVKRTGEKVFLECVQDMDHENMFWYRQDPGLGLRLIYFSYDVKMKEKGDIPEGYSVSREKKERFSLILESASTNQTSMYLCASCRAAGGTDTQYFGPGTRLTVL.